A selection of T cell receptor beta chains follows, all from one sample in a study of control samples from healthy donors and cancer patients. Assay: immunoSEQ multiplex PCR; the TCRdb copy retains only in-frame clones and omits some. The sample carries over 75,000 clones, around four fifths recorded once. Sequencing was done on a sample of blood. These receptors all stem from a man between 25 and 39 years old in good health. The CDR3 runs from the conserved cysteine through the conserved F or W. A D gene is named only where the DNA matches it firmly. Clone sizes are given selectively: once, few, many, or a class where the clone is expanded.

d_gene	v_gene	j_gene	abundance	CDR3nt	CDR3aa
.	TRBV18	TRBJ2-7	.	TGTGCCAGCTCACGAAACCCCACCTACGAGCAGTACTTC	CASSRNPTYEQYF
.	TRBV30	TRBJ2-1	.	TGTGCCTGGAGTGGAACCAATGAGCAGTTCTTC	CAWSGTNEQFF
.	TRBV7-2	TRBJ1-5	.	TGTGCCAGCAGCTTTAACCGTCAGCCCCAGCATTTT	CASSFNRQPQHF
TRBD1	TRBV6-2/TRBV6-3	TRBJ1-4	.	TGTGCCAGCAGTTCGGGACAGGGGGTTGAAAAACTGTTTTTT	CASSSGQGVEKLFF
.	TRBV3-1/TRBV3-2	TRBJ1-1	.	TGTGCCAGCAGCCTCATGACAGGTGTAAGCACTGAAGCTTTCTTT	CASSLMTGVSTEAFF
TRBD1	TRBV7-9	TRBJ1-1	.	TGTGCCAGCAGCTTAGCGGGACAGGGTCATGACACTGAAGCTTTCTTT	CASSLAGQGHDTEAFF
.	TRBV7-9	TRBJ2-1	.	TGTGCCAGCAGCTATCCGGGGGGCCCATACAATGAGCAGTTCTTC	CASSYPGGPYNEQFF
TRBD1	TRBV11-3	TRBJ2-1	.	TGTGCCAGCAGCTTAAGTGGGGCAGGGGGTACCTACAATGAGCAGTTCTTC	CASSLSGAGGTYNEQFF
.	TRBV5-1	TRBJ2-1	.	TGCGCCAGCAGCTTGGTTGGGGGGCAGACCTACAATGAGCAGTTCTTC	CASSLVGGQTYNEQFF
.	TRBV12-3/TRBV12-4	TRBJ2-7	.	TGTGCCAGCAGTTTTAGGGGCTACGAGCAGTACTTC	CASSFRGYEQYF
.	TRBV27	TRBJ1-2	.	TGTGCCAGCAGTTTCCGGGGGAACTATGGCTACACCTTC	CASSFRGNYGYTF
TRBD1	TRBV6-1	TRBJ2-7	.	TGTGCCAGCAGTGTCCTAGGCGGGACAGGGCTCTCCGAGCAGTACTTC	CASSVLGGTGLSEQYF
TRBD1	TRBV7-8	TRBJ1-2	few	TGTGCCAGCAGCTTACAGGGGGCCTATGGCTACACCTTC	CASSLQGAYGYTF
.	TRBV19	TRBJ1-5	.	TGTGCCAGTAGCCACGAGAGGATGAGCAATCAGCCCCAGCATTTT	CASSHERMSNQPQHF
.	TRBV7-3	TRBJ1-1	.	TGTGCCAGCAGTCGTGACGCCGACAAAGGTGCTTTCTTT	CASSRDADKGAFF
TRBD1	TRBV5-1	TRBJ1-4	.	TGCGCCAGCAGAACATCCGGGACAGGGGCATTTGGTGAAAAACTGTTTTTT	CASRTSGTGAFGEKLFF
.	TRBV6-1	TRBJ1-4	.	TGTGCCAGCAGTGAAGTGGGTAGAACTAATGAAAAACTGTTTTTT	CASSEVGRTNEKLFF
TRBD1	TRBV7-9	TRBJ1-1	few	TGTGCCAGCAGCTTACCCCGGACAGGGATGAACACTGAAGCTTTCTTT	CASSLPRTGMNTEAFF
TRBD2	TRBV6-6	TRBJ2-5	.	TGTGCCAGCAGTCGCCGACTAGCGGGGTCACGCGGGGTTTACCAAGAGACCCAGTACTTC	CASSRRLAGSRGVYQETQYF
.	TRBV5-8	TRBJ1-1	once	TGTGCCAGCAGCTTGGAGCGGAACACTGAAGCTTTCTTT	CASSLERNTEAFF
.	TRBV21-1	TRBJ2-4	.	TGTGCCAGCAGCAAAGGCGTGGGGGGGGACACTCAGTTAGCCAAAAACATTCAGTACTTC	CASSKGVGGDTQLAKNIQYF
TRBD1	TRBV3-1/TRBV3-2	TRBJ2-7	once	TGTGCCAGCAGCTCGACAGGGTCCCCATCCTACGAGCAGTACTTC	CASSSTGSPSYEQYF
TRBD2	TRBV6-1	TRBJ2-3	.	TGTGCCAGCAGTGCAGGACAGCGGGGGGGGGTCACAGATACGCAGTATTTT	CASSAGQRGGVTDTQYF
.	TRBV30	TRBJ1-1	.	TGTGCCTGGACCCCCGGGACGGTGAACACTGAAGCTTTCTTT	CAWTPGTVNTEAFF
.	TRBV5-6	TRBJ1-2	.	TGTGCCAGCACCGGACAGATGAACTATGGCTACACCTTC	CASTGQMNYGYTF
.	TRBV9	TRBJ2-3	.	TGTGCCAGCAGCCCCTCAGGGCGAGGCACAGATACGCAGTATTTT	CASSPSGRGTDTQYF
.	TRBV14	TRBJ2-5	.	TGTGCCAGCAGCCAAATTGGAGAGACCCAGTACTTC	CASSQIGETQYF
TRBD2	TRBV3-1/TRBV3-2	TRBJ2-5	.	TGTGCCAGCAGCCGGACTAGCGGGGGGGCTTTGGAGACCCAGTACTTC	CASSRTSGGALETQYF
.	TRBV6-5	TRBJ1-1	.	TGTGCCAGCAGGTCGGGAGGTGGGAACACTGAAGCTTTCTTT	CASRSGGGNTEAFF
.	TRBV28	TRBJ2-7	.	TGTGCCAGCACCGTGGGGGGCATTCGGGGCGAGCAGTACTTC	CASTVGGIRGEQYF
.	TRBV5-1	TRBJ1-1	.	TGCGCCAGCAGCCGGGGGGTCCTGAACACTGAAGCTTTCTTT	CASSRGVLNTEAFF
.	TRBV5-6	TRBJ1-1	.	TGTGCCAGCAGCCCGGTGGGGGGGGCGAACACTGAAGCTTTCTTT	CASSPVGGANTEAFF
.	TRBV19	TRBJ1-6	.	TGTGCCAGTAGGCAACAGGGTGGGGGTTCACCCCTCCACTTT	CASRQQGGGSPLHF
TRBD1	TRBV2	TRBJ2-2	few	TGTGCCAGCAGGCAAGACAGGGGGCGAGGAGGGGAGCTGTTTTTT	CASRQDRGRGGELFF
.	TRBV19	TRBJ2-7	.	TGTGCCAGTAGTATAGGAGTTCGCTACCTCTACGAGCAGTACTTC	CASSIGVRYLYEQYF
.	TRBV6-1	TRBJ2-3	.	TGTGCCAGCAGTGAAGGGGTGATCTACACAGATACGCAGTATTTT	CASSEGVIYTDTQYF
.	TRBV11-2	TRBJ1-1	.	TGTGCCAGCAGCTCGGGGGACGGAACTAACACTGAAGCTTTCTTT	CASSSGDGTNTEAFF
.	TRBV30	TRBJ1-3	.	TGTGCCTGGACAGACTCTGGAAACACCATATATTTT	CAWTDSGNTIYF
TRBD1	TRBV25-1	TRBJ1-2	few	TGTGCCAGCAGTCAGGGACAGAACTATGGCTACACCTTC	CASSQGQNYGYTF
TRBD1	TRBV24-1	TRBJ2-1	.	TGTGCCACCAGTGAGGCTCCGGGACAGGGGATCCCCTACAATGAGCAGTTCTTC	CATSEAPGQGIPYNEQFF
.	TRBV6-6	TRBJ2-2	once	TGTGCCAGCAGTTACTTTCCTTCCGGGGAGCTGTTTTTT	CASSYFPSGELFF
.	TRBV7-9	TRBJ1-6	.	TGTGCCAGCAGCTTAGGGGGAGACTATAATTCACCCCTCCACTTT	CASSLGGDYNSPLHF
.	TRBV3-1/TRBV3-2	TRBJ1-2	.	TGTGCCAGCAGCCGTCTCAGATCCTATGGCTACACCTTC	CASSRLRSYGYTF
.	TRBV10-3	TRBJ2-3	.	TGTGCCATCAGCCCAAATAGCAGCACAGATACGCAGTATTTT	CAISPNSSTDTQYF
TRBD1	TRBV6-5	TRBJ1-1	once	TGTGCCAGCAGTTACTCGTCTTCGGAACAGGGGTTGTCAGCTTTCTTT	CASSYSSSEQGLSAFF
.	TRBV28	TRBJ1-1	few	TGTGCCAGCAGTCCGACGATGCCTGAAGCTTTCTTT	CASSPTMPEAFF
TRBD1	TRBV25-1	TRBJ1-1	.	TGTGCCAGCAGTGAAGGGACAGCCTACACTGAAGCTTTCTTT	CASSEGTAYTEAFF
.	TRBV2	TRBJ1-1	.	TGTGCCAGCAGTCGCGAGGGGGTGGTCCTTGAAGCTTTCTTT	CASSREGVVLEAFF
TRBD1	TRBV7-2	TRBJ1-2	.	TGTGCCAGCAGCTCACAGGGGCTGGTGGCCTACACCTTC	CASSSQGLVAYTF
TRBD2	TRBV3-1/TRBV3-2	TRBJ2-3	.	TGTGCCAGCAGTTTGCGGCTAGCTAGCGGTACGCAGTATTTT	CASSLRLASGTQYF
.	TRBV19	TRBJ2-7	.	TGTGCCAGTAGTAGTGGCGCTTCTTACGAGCAGTACTTC	CASSSGASYEQYF
.	TRBV24-1	TRBJ1-4	.	TGTGCCACCAGTGATTTGCCAGCAGCAACTAATGAAAAACTGTTTTTT	CATSDLPAATNEKLFF
.	TRBV2	TRBJ1-5	few	TGTGCCAGCCGTAATAGCAATCAGCCCCAGCATTTT	CASRNSNQPQHF
.	TRBV18	TRBJ1-5	.	TGTGCCAGCTCACCGGGGATGAATCAGCCCCAGCATTTT	CASSPGMNQPQHF
.	TRBV10-3	TRBJ2-5	.	TGTGCCATCAGTGACTGGAGGGAGACCCAGTACTTC	CAISDWRETQYF
TRBD1	TRBV18	TRBJ1-1	.	TGTGCCAGCTCACGTGCCGGGACAGGCAACACTGAAGCTTTCTTT	CASSRAGTGNTEAFF
.	TRBV7-9	TRBJ1-1	.	TGTGCCAGCAGCTCGGGAGCTATTTACTCGGGCACTGAAGCTTTCTTT	CASSSGAIYSGTEAFF
TRBD1	TRBV5-1	TRBJ2-7	few	TGCGCCAGCAGCTCATTTAGGACAGGGGCTGATAGCTCCTACGAGCAGTACTTC	CASSSFRTGADSSYEQYF
.	TRBV5-1	TRBJ2-3	.	TGCGCCAGCAGCTCCCTAGTCCTGGCGGGAGATACGCAGTATTTT	CASSSLVLAGDTQYF
.	TRBV30	TRBJ1-5	.	TGTGCCTGGACGCGGCAGGGAGGGAATCAGCCCCAGCATTTT	CAWTRQGGNQPQHF